The sequence of this T cell receptor beta chain was determined in a study of shared clonotypes between healthy human individuals. The trim removed 2 bases at V and 9 bases at J, leaving 7 bases unmatched. The CDR3 loop spans 14 amino acids. The germline V gene has CDR1 GTSNPN and CDR2 SVGIG (reference sequence). Some clones are missing from TCRdb's copy, which holds only in-frame ones; the method was immunoSEQ multiplex PCR. The table records approximately 2.3 million clones, over 90% of them present only once. The chain combines TRBV30 with TRBJ2-7, with 13 bases identical to TRBD2. The sequencing sample was made of naive CD4+ T cells from PBMCs. Noted subset: CD45RA+ positively selected. This sequence originates from a man in his late teens or twenties in good health. Some clones in this sample may be carry-over from other donors' samples. The CDR3 nucleotides read TGTGCCTGGAGTCCCGGGACTAGCGGGAAGGTGCAGTACTTC. Protein sequence: CAWSPGTSGKVQYF. Full variable domain (rest looked up from reference TRBV30 and TRBJ2-7): SQTIHQWPATLVQPVGSPLSLECTVEGTSNPNLYWYRQAAGRGLQLLFYSVGIGQISSEVPQNLSASRPQDRQFILSSKKLLLSDSGFYLCAWSPGTSGKVQYFGPGTRLTVT.